These 32 T cell receptor beta chains originate from one sample sequenced in a study of shared clonotypes between healthy human individuals. Clones were sequenced by immunoSEQ multiplex PCR, and TCRdb holds only the in-frame ones, with some missing. The table shows nearly 500,000 clones, with roughly four fifths occurring only once. The sequenced sample consisted of PBMCs. The receptors here all came from a woman aged 40 to 50 in good health. Some clones in this sample may be carry-over from other donors' samples.

With regard to this clone: One base away lies a much larger clone, so this may be a sequencing read error. The V gene is TRBV30, the J gene TRBJ2-2; a possible D gene is TRBD2 (7 bases). CDR3 size: 15 residues. CDR1 and CDR2 (germline): GTSNPN, SVGIG (reference sequence). The DNA of the CDR3 is TGTGCCTGGAGTGGTATTAGGGGGGGCACCGGGGAGCTGCTTTTT. It is translated as CAWSGIRGGTGELLF.

A remark on this clone: Additional DNA sequences in this sample encode the identical CDR3. The J gene is TRBJ2-1, the V gene TRBV5-1, with TRBD2 as a possible D gene (6 bases). The CDR3 runs 14 residues. Germline V gene sequence: CDR1 SGHRS, CDR2 YFSETQ. V was clipped by 5 bases and J by 0 bases, with 9 bases between them. DNA of the CDR3: TGCGCCAGCAGTAGCGGAAGCTCCTACAATGAGCAGTTCTTC. Translating gives CASSSGSSYNEQFF. Full variable domain (missing parts from reference TRBV5-1 and TRBJ2-1): KAGVTQTPRYLIKTRGQQVTLSCSPISGHRSVSWYQQTPGQGLQFLFEYFSETQRNKGNFPGRFSGRQFSNSRSEMNVSTLELGDSALYLCASSSGSSYNEQFFGPGTRLTVL.

On this clone: A much larger clone differs by one base, so this may be a read error. The V call is TRBV11-2, the J call TRBJ1-1; D gene unclear. The CDR3 length is 13 residues. The germline V and J ends were trimmed by 3 bases and 1 base, with 6 bases remaining between them. Germline V gives CDR1 SGHAT, CDR2 FQNNGV. Here the CDR3 reads CASSFTGNTEAFF. CDR3 DNA sequence: TGTGCCAGCAGCTTTACGGGGAACACTGAAGCTTTCTTT.

The rearrangement joins TRBV7-6 to TRBJ1-1; no clear D gene. V was shortened by 5 bases and J by 3 bases, with 16 bases between the two germline ends. CDR3 length: 15 amino acids. The V gene's germline CDR1 is SGHVS and CDR2 FNYEAQ. CDR3 sequence (DNA): TGTGCCAGCAGCAACCGCAGCCGCATGGACACTGAAGCTTTCTTT. The encoded protein is CASSNRSRMDTEAFF.

The chain has TRBV9 and TRBJ1-3, with D maybe TRBD1 (5 bases). Germline lookup yields CDR1 SGDLS and CDR2 YYNGEE. CDR3 length: 16 residues. Between the trimmed V and J ends, which lost 0 bases and 3 bases, there was a span of 13 bases. The CDR3 DNA is TGTGCCAGCAGCGTAGGCTCGGGGGTTGGTGGAAACACCATATATTTT. It translates to CASSVGSGVGGNTIYF.

This chain connects TRBV28 to TRBJ1-5; 9 bases line up with TRBD1. This CDR3 has 15 residues. Germline CDR1 and CDR2: MDHEN and SYDVKM. With 5 bases clipped from V and 3 bases from J, the junction kept 5 bases outside the gene matches. The CDR3 protein is CASSEQGADNQPQHF. The CDR3 DNA reads TGTGCCAGCAGTGAACAGGGGGCGGACAATCAGCCCCAGCATTTT.

The chain recombines TRBV29-1 with TRBJ1-1; possibly TRBD1 for D (5 bases). The germline V and J ends were trimmed by 3 bases and 4 bases, with 15 bases remaining between them. CDR1 is SQVTM, CDR2 ANQGSEA, per germline. CDR3 length equals 14 residues. CDR3 in DNA: TGCAGCGTTGACGAAACGGGGCAAGGCACTGAAGCTTTCTTT. Translation: CSVDETGQGTEAFF.

This clone turned up a few times. This chain joins TRBV6-1 and TRBJ1-5, with 7 nucleotides matching TRBD1. The junction had 4 bases not matched to a gene; V was cut back by 2 bases and J by 0 bases. The CDR3 is made up of 16 amino acids. CDR1 MNHNS and CDR2 SASEGT come from the germline V gene. The CDR3 coding sequence is TGTGCCAGCAGTGAATTCGGGACAGTTAGCAATCAGCCCCAGCATTTT. It is translated as CASSEFGTVSNQPQHF.

As to this clone: Sequence at one end of the junction differs from germline and may be a read error. The V and J genes are TRBV7-9 and TRBJ2-5, with D unclear. There are 13 residues in the CDR3. In germline, CDR1 is SEHNR, CDR2 FQNEAQ (reference sequence). As DNA, the CDR3 is TGTGTCAGCAGCCGCAACGGGTGGGAGACCCAGTACTTC. It specifies CVSSRNGWETQYF.

The genes are TRBV28 and TRBJ2-7; 10 nucleotides match TRBD1. The CDR3 runs 16 residues. The V segment lost 8 bases and the J segment 1 base; nucleotides outside the gene matches: 11. CDR1 is MDHEN and CDR2 is SYDVKM in the germline V gene. Here the CDR3 DNA reads TGTGCCAGCTGCCCCAGGGGACAGGGGCTATCCTACGAGCAGTACTTC. Translated: CASCPRGQGLSYEQYF.

The chain is built from TRBV7-9 and TRBJ2-1; D gene ambiguous. The CDR3 is 12 amino acids. Looked up from germline, CDR1 is SEHNR and CDR2 is FQNEAQ (reference sequence). V was cut by 2 bases and J by 9 bases, with 8 bases left in between. The CDR3 DNA sequence: TGTGCCAGCAGCTTACTAGAAAGTGAGCAGTTCTTC. Translation gives CASSLLESEQFF.

The chain has TRBV18 and TRBJ1-1; D remains ambiguous. V dropped 2 bases and J dropped 1 base, with 8 bases sitting between them. Germline V gives CDR1 KGHSH, CDR2 LQKENI. This CDR3 has 14 residues. CDR3 coding DNA: TGTGCCAGCTCACCAACAGACTCGAACACTGAAGCTTTCTTT. This gives the protein CASSPTDSNTEAFF.

J is TRBJ1-5 and V is TRBV2; 8 bases fit TRBD1. Unmatched junction bases numbered 4, after V lost 6 bases and J lost 0 bases. The CDR3 loop spans 15 amino acids. Germline V lookup: CDR1 SNHLY, CDR2 FYNNEI. CDR3 sequence: CASSRGQDSNQPQHF. CDR3 nucleotide sequence: TGTGCCAGCAGCAGGGGACAGGATAGCAATCAGCCCCAGCATTTT. Supplemented by reference TRBV2 and TRBJ1-5, the full variable domain reads EPEVTQTPSHQVTQMGQEVILRCVPISNHLYFYWYRQILGQKVEFLVSFYNNEISEKSEIFDDQFSVERPDGSNFTLKIRSTKLEDSAMYFCASSRGQDSNQPQHFGDGTRLSIL.

The chain uses TRBV28 and TRBJ2-7; D is possibly TRBD2 (6 bases). The germline V gene encodes CDR1 MDHEN and CDR2 SYDVKM. Between the trimmed V and J ends, which lost 6 bases and 7 bases, there was a span of 16 bases. The CDR3 spans 13 residues. CDR3 region: CASSRGTPREQYF. The CDR3 DNA reads TGTGCCAGCAGCCGAGGGACTCCCAGAGAGCAGTACTTC.

The chain combines TRBV18 with TRBJ2-7, with D uncertain. Germline lookup yields CDR1 KGHSH and CDR2 LQKENI. V shed 3 bases and J shed 2 bases, with 8 bases lying between them. CDR3 length: 13 residues. The CDR3 region has the DNA TGTGCCAGCTCACCGGCCGGTACCTACGAGCAGTACTTC. Its translation is CASSPAGTYEQYF.

Worth noting for this clone: Other DNA sequences within the sample encode an identical CDR3. V usage is TRBV27 and J usage is TRBJ2-2; D gene uncertain. V was shortened by 3 bases and J by 4 bases, with 6 bases between the two germline ends. The CDR3 has 13 residues. CDR1 is MNHEY, CDR2 SMNVEV, per germline (reference sequence). The CDR3 sequence: CASSFSSTGELFF. In DNA form, the CDR3 reads TGTGCCAGCAGTTTCTCGTCCACCGGGGAGCTGTTTTTT.

Here the CDR3 reads CASSFRAGFNEQFF. DNA of the CDR3: TGTGCCAGCAGTTTCCGGGCTGGGTTCAATGAGCAGTTCTTC. This chain connects TRBV5-6 to TRBJ2-1; D remains unclear. The germline V and J ends were trimmed by 5 bases and 6 bases, with 15 bases remaining between them. Germline CDR1 reads SGHDT; CDR2 reads YYEEEE. The CDR3 is made up of 14 amino acids. The complete variable domain, with remaining parts taken from reference TRBV5-6 and TRBJ2-1, reads DAGVTQSPTHLIKTRGQQVTLRCSPKSGHDTVSWYQQALGQGPQFIFQYYEEEERQRGNFPDRFSGHQFPNYSSELNVNALLLGDSALYLCASSFRAGFNEQFFGPGTRLTVL.

The chain is built from TRBV4-2 and TRBJ2-3, with 10 bases fitting TRBD2. V lost 5 bases and J lost 3; bases outside the gene matches: 2. CDR1 is LGHNA, CDR2 YNFKEQ, per germline. CDR3 length: 14 residues. The CDR3 coding sequence is TGTGCCAGCAGCGCTAGCGGGAGTACAGATACGCAGTATTTT. Translating gives CASSASGSTDTQYF.

This clone was counted between two and nine times. This rearrangement joins TRBV7-8 to TRBJ2-7; possible D gene TRBD2, 5 bases. CDR3 length: 12 amino acids. Germline V gene data show CDR1 as SGHVS and CDR2 as FQNEAQ. V gave up 5 bases and J gave up 9 bases, with 14 bases separating them. CDR3 DNA: TGTGCCAGCAGCAGGATGACGGGATTGCAGTACTTC. It encodes CASSRMTGLQYF. The variable domain in full, completed from reference TRBV7-8 and TRBJ2-7, reads GAGVSQSPRYKVAKRGQDVALRCDPISGHVSLFWYQQALGQGPEFLTYFQNEAQLDKSGLPSDRFFAERPEGSVSTLKIQRTQQEDSAVYLCASSRMTGLQYFGPGTRLTVT.

V gene TRBV19 combines with J gene TRBJ1-2; D not resolved. V was trimmed by 5 bases and J by 0 bases, leaving 7 bases between them. CDR1 and CDR2 (germline): LNHDA, SQIVND (reference sequence). The CDR3 loop spans 13 amino acids. The CDR3 region is CASSLTANYGYTF. The DNA for the CDR3 is TGTGCCAGTAGTCTTACAGCTAACTATGGCTACACCTTC. The full variable domain, rest sourced from reference TRBV19 and TRBJ1-2, is DGGITQSPKYLFRKEGQNVTLSCEQNLNHDAMYWYRQDPGQGLRLIYYSQIVNDFQKGDIAEGYSVSREKKESFPLTVTSAQKNPTAFYLCASSLTANYGYTFGSGTRLTVV.

The chain uses TRBV28 and TRBJ2-7, with 8 bases matching TRBD1. The ends lost 6 bases at V and 3 bases at J; junction bases unmatched: 10. This CDR3 spans 15 amino acids. The V gene's germline CDR1 is MDHEN and CDR2 SYDVKM. CDR3 in DNA: TGTGCCAGCAGCTCCCGTGGGACAGGAAACTACGAGCAGTACTTC. This encodes CASSSRGTGNYEQYF.

This clone was counted between two and nine times. The CDR3 sequence: CASSMTSGTYEQYF. The CDR3 DNA follows: TGTGCCAGTAGTATGACTAGCGGGACCTACGAGCAGTACTTC. The V gene is TRBV19, the J gene TRBJ2-5; TRBD2 matches 11 bases. The better agreement between TRBJ2-7 and the DNA end casts doubt on the J call. The CDR3 length is 14 residues. The V gene's germline CDR1 is LNHDA and CDR2 SQIVND (reference sequence).

The V call is TRBV25-1, the J call TRBJ1-5; TRBD1 matches 7 bases. The trim removed 5 bases at V and 2 bases at J, leaving 12 bases unmatched. The CDR3 loop spans 17 amino acids. From germline, CDR1 is MGHDK and CDR2 SYGVNS. CDR3 in amino acids: CASSHRGTVSRNQPQHF. The DNA for the CDR3 is TGTGCCAGCAGTCATCGGGGGACAGTCAGCCGCAATCAGCCCCAGCATTTT.

This sequence joins TRBV19 and TRBJ2-7; TRBD2 matches at 12 bases. Germline values: CDR1 LNHDA, CDR2 SQIVND (reference sequence). V lost 4 bases and J lost 5; bases outside the gene matches: 6. CDR3 size: 15 residues. DNA of the CDR3: TGTGCCAGTAGTACCTCTAGCGGGAGGGCGGACGAGCAGTACTTC. It encodes CASSTSSGRADEQYF. The full variable domain, in which reference TRBV19 and TRBJ2-7 provide the parts outside the CDR3, is DGGITQSPKYLFRKEGQNVTLSCEQNLNHDAMYWYRQDPGQGLRLIYYSQIVNDFQKGDIAEGYSVSREKKESFPLTVTSAQKNPTAFYLCASSTSSGRADEQYFGPGTRLTVT.

This clone has more than one count but fewer than ten. The chain joins TRBV30 to TRBJ2-5, with TRBD2 matching over 10 bases. CDR1 and CDR2 (germline): GTSNPN, SVGIG (reference sequence). The V gene end was trimmed by 1 base and the J gene end by 4 bases; junction bases not matched to a gene: 3. CDR3 length equals 14 residues. CDR3 sequence (DNA): TGTGCCTGGAGTGATCTAGCGGGAGTAGAGACCCAGTACTTC. It yields the protein CAWSDLAGVETQYF.

This chain uses TRBV7-8 with TRBJ2-1, with D possibly being TRBD2 (5 bases). The germline V and J ends were trimmed by 5 bases and 5 bases, with 22 bases remaining between them. CDR1 SGHVS and CDR2 FQNEAQ come from the germline V gene. The CDR3 is 17 residues long. In DNA, the CDR3 is TGTGCCAGCAGCCTAAGGAGCGGATCCCAACTACACAATGAGCAGTTCTTC. It encodes CASSLRSGSQLHNEQFF.

The rearrangement joins TRBV7-7 to TRBJ2-2; D unresolved. Germline CDR1 is SSHAT and CDR2 is FNYEAQ (reference sequence). The length of the CDR3 is 15 residues. Trimming shortened V by 1 base and J by 0 bases, and 6 bases separated the two germline ends. The CDR3 nucleotides are TGTGCCAGCAGCTTAGGACCTGCGAACACCGGGGAGCTGTTTTTT. As protein: CASSLGPANTGELFF.

The chain carries TRBV7-9 and TRBJ2-3; D is ambiguous. The CDR3 length is 14 residues. CDR1 and CDR2 from the germline V gene are SEHNR and FQNEAQ (reference sequence). Trimming stripped 2 bases from V and 3 bases from J, with 9 bases between. CDR3 coding DNA: TGTGCCAGCAGCTTAACTTCCCGGACAGATACGCAGTATTTT. It translates to CASSLTSRTDTQYF.

The chain links TRBV7-2 to TRBJ2-7; 7 bases line up with TRBD1. This CDR3 is 14 amino acids long. Per the germline V gene, CDR1 is SGHTA and CDR2 is FQGNSA. V lost 2 bases and J lost 4; bases outside the gene matches: 5. The CDR3 DNA reads TGTGCCAGCAGCTTATACCCGGGACAGTACGAGCAGTACTTC. Translation: CASSLYPGQYEQYF.

The chain recombines TRBV5-1 with TRBJ2-1, with 15 bases lining up with TRBD2. After removal of 4 bases from V and 0 bases from J, the junction contained 8 bases not matched to a gene. CDR1 is SGHRS and CDR2 is YFSETQ in the germline V gene. The CDR3 is made up of 19 amino acids. For the CDR3, the DNA is TGCGCCAGCAGCCGCGGCGGGACTAGCGGGAGGAGCTCCTACAATGAGCAGTTCTTC. As protein: CASSRGGTSGRSSYNEQFF.

A word on this clone: This likely came from a read error, as a far larger clone is one base away. The chain is built from TRBV11-2 and TRBJ2-4; 10 positions match TRBD1. The germline gives CDR1 SGHAT, CDR2 FQNNGV. The CDR3 extends over 15 amino acids. The CDR3 sequence: CASSLPWDRGPIKYF. The CDR3 DNA is TGTGCCAGCAGCTTACCCTGGGACAGGGGACCCATTAAGTACTTC.

The rearrangement links TRBV19 to TRBJ2-5, with D perhaps matching TRBD2 (5 bases). Per germline, CDR1 LNHDA and CDR2 SQIVND (reference sequence). The V and J ends lost 4 bases and 5 bases respectively, with 17 bases between them. The CDR3 is 15 residues long. The CDR3 DNA reads as TGTGCCAGTAGTACTCCCTCACGGGGTGGGGAGACCCAGTACTTC. Translating gives CASSTPSRGGETQYF.